Listed here is a single TCR beta chain. Antigen: not known. The sample comes from a study of cytomegalovirus exposure and HLA in healthy donors. Study background: From about 179 million T cells, an earlier analysis saw roughly 100 million unique TCR beta sequences. Points from the study as a whole: Specificity of three CMV-associated chains for CMV antigens was verified in vitro.

Healthy bone marrow donors made up the donors. The germline CDR1 and CDR2 sequences are SGHRS and YFSETQ. Germline trimming cut 3 bases from V and 11 bases from J; bases unmatched to any gene: 14. This CDR3 spans 16 amino acids. The primer mix had 60 Vbeta and 13 Jbeta primers. Authors' data handling: Approximately 86 million unique TCR beta chains, roughly 11 million shared, were counted in a later analysis. Here immunoSEQ multiplex PCR was the method, and the copy in TCRdb shows in-frame clones only, minus some. V and J calls and clone size come straight from that table; D and trimming were deduced from the DNA. The sample has some 93,000 clones, approximately 72% seen once; the top ten hold 3% to 3.5%.

Sequences were obtained from PBMCs. The chain employs TRBV5-1 and TRBJ2-5; 12 nucleotides line up with TRBD2. The receptor's source is a woman aged 40-49 years in good health and CMV-seronegative. For the CDR3, the DNA is TGCGCCAGCAGCTGGAAGAGACTAGCGGGAGTAGGTGAGCAGTACTTC. Translated: CASSWKRLAGVGEQYF.